The 24 T cell receptor beta chains below all came from one sample that was sequenced in a study of shared clonotypes between healthy human individuals. Only CD45RO-negative cells positively selected for CCR7 counted as naive CD8 cells, so terminally differentiated effector memory CD45RA+ cells were excluded. Assay used: immunoSEQ multiplex PCR; TCRdb lists only in-frame clones, some missing. The table lists about 2 million clones, about 95% of them singletons. Sequenced material: naive CD8+ T cells sorted from blood. These receptors were taken from a man in his late teens or twenties in good health.

The J gene is TRBJ2-1, the V gene TRBV10-3; possibly TRBD1 for D (6 bases). Germline-derived CDR1 and CDR2 are ENHRY and SYGVKD. The length of the CDR3 is 15 residues. Trimming pared 3 bases from V and 8 bases from J, leaving 17 bases between. The CDR3 DNA reads TGTGCCATCAGTGATCACAGGGAACCAGCCGATGAGCAGTTCTTC. Translated, it gives CAISDHREPADEQFF.

The rearrangement uses TRBV6-1 and TRBJ1-1; D unclear. This CDR3 is built from 14 residues. Germline lookup yields CDR1 MNHNS and CDR2 SASEGT. Trimming took 0 bases from V and 7 from J, leaving 12 bases between them. The chain's CDR3 is CASSEAPIPIEAFF. The CDR3 DNA follows: TGTGCCAGCAGTGAAGCGCCTATCCCTATTGAAGCTTTCTTT.

The chain uses TRBV5-1 and TRBJ2-7; no clear D. Trimming stripped 2 bases from V and 1 base from J, with 7 bases between. The CDR3 spans 13 residues. The germline V gene has CDR1 SGHRS and CDR2 YFSETQ. The CDR3 loop reads CASSFEISYEQYF. The CDR3 region has the DNA TGCGCCAGCAGCTTTGAAATTTCCTACGAGCAGTACTTC.

The gene calls are TRBV6-6 and TRBJ1-6, with D unresolved. Germline V gene data show CDR1 as MNHNY and CDR2 as SVGAGI (reference sequence). Between the trimmed V and J ends, which lost 2 bases and 5 bases, there was a span of 4 bases. CDR3 length: 13 amino acids. This CDR3 is CASSYNHNSPLHF. CDR3 bases: TGTGCCAGCAGTTACAATCATAATTCACCCCTCCACTTT.

J is TRBJ1-6 and V is TRBV9, with unresolved D. This CDR3 spans 15 amino acids. V dropped 3 bases and J dropped 7 bases, with 14 bases sitting between them. CDR1 is SGDLS and CDR2 is YYNGEE in the germline V gene. The CDR3, as DNA: TGTGCCAGCAGCGCGGACGGAAGCCTAAATTCACCCCTCCACTTT. It translates to CASSADGSLNSPLHF.

To note about this clone: The same CDR3 also results from other DNA sequences found in this sample. The gene calls are TRBV5-1 and TRBJ2-1; D is unresolved. The CDR3 loop spans 13 amino acids. Germline loops: CDR1 SGHRS, CDR2 YFSETQ. Between the trimmed V and J ends, which lost 0 bases and 4 bases, there was a span of 5 bases. The CDR3 protein is CASSLESYNEQFF. CDR3 bases: TGCGCCAGCAGCTTGGAATCTTACAATGAGCAGTTCTTC.

As to this clone: The same CDR3 arises from other DNA sequences in this sample as well. CDR3 loop: CASSLVGGSDTQYF. CDR3 sequence (DNA): TGCGCCAGCAGCTTGGTGGGTGGGTCAGATACGCAGTATTTT. This chain joins TRBV5-1 and TRBJ2-3; D gene uncertain. V was cut by 0 bases and J by 4 bases, with 9 bases left in between. Germline values: CDR1 SGHRS, CDR2 YFSETQ. CDR3 length equals 14 residues.

The rearrangement uses TRBV6-5 and TRBJ1-2, with D perhaps TRBD1 (5 bases). CDR1 and CDR2 (germline): MNHEY, SVGAGI. This CDR3 contains 14 residues. The ends were cut back, 2 bases at V and 5 bases at J, with 12 bases in the middle. CDR3 in DNA: TGTGCCAGCAGTTACGGAGGGGATAATTATGGCTACACCTTC. Translated, it gives CASSYGGDNYGYTF.

V and J are TRBV9 and TRBJ2-1; 10 nucleotides align to TRBD2. V was clipped by 1 base and J by 0 bases; unmatched bases: 13. CDR3 size: 20 residues. Germline CDR1 is SGDLS and CDR2 is YYNGEE. CDR3 residues: CASSVSWGTSVDPSYNEQFF. The CDR3 region has the DNA TGTGCCAGCAGCGTATCGTGGGGGACTAGCGTCGATCCCTCCTACAATGAGCAGTTCTTC.

This chain connects TRBV11-2 to TRBJ2-1; no definite D call. The CDR3 sequence is 16 residues long. V was cut by 1 base and J by 0 bases, with 10 bases left in between. The germline V gene encodes CDR1 SGHAT and CDR2 FQNNGV. The DNA for the CDR3 is TGTGCCAGCAGCTTAGGACTTAGGAGCTCCTACAATGAGCAGTTCTTC. Its translation is CASSLGLRSSYNEQFF.

In this sample, this clone turned up a few times. The sample has other DNA sequences that encode this CDR3 too. The chain carries TRBV10-1 and TRBJ1-6; D is possibly TRBD1 (5 bases). The CDR3 has 13 amino acids. Germline loops: CDR1 WNHNN, CDR2 SYGVQD (reference sequence). With 2 bases removed from V and 8 bases from J, the gap between germline ends came to 7 bases. CDR3 DNA: TGCGCCAGCAGTGAGACAGGAGATTCACCCCTCCACTTT. Translated, it gives CASSETGDSPLHF.

Remarks on this clone: At the DNA level, this CDR3 is encoded by other sequences in the same sample as well. The chain is built from TRBV4-1 and TRBJ2-7, with 7 bases identical to TRBD2. Germline loops: CDR1 MGHRA, CDR2 YSYEKL. The CDR3 length is 15 residues. Germline trimming cut 3 bases from V and 1 base from J; bases unmatched to any gene: 6. The CDR3 protein is CASSQDRGGSYEQYF. In DNA, the CDR3 is TGCGCCAGCAGCCAGGATCGGGGAGGGTCCTACGAGCAGTACTTC.

V gene TRBV10-3 combines with J gene TRBJ2-2; 12 bases align to TRBD1. Germline V lookup: CDR1 ENHRY, CDR2 SYGVKD. The CDR3 covers 15 residues. The junction had 6 bases not matched to a gene; V was cut back by 9 bases and J by 4 bases. CDR3 sequence reads: CAIGTGGAFTGELFF. The CDR3 nucleotides read TGTGCCATTGGGACAGGGGGCGCCTTCACCGGGGAGCTGTTTTTT.

The chain joins TRBV4-1 to TRBJ2-1; 7 bases align to TRBD1. The V gene end was trimmed by 1 base and the J gene end by 6 bases; junction bases not matched to a gene: 6. The germline gives CDR1 MGHRA, CDR2 YSYEKL. The length of the CDR3 is 15 residues. DNA of the CDR3: TGCGCCAGCAGCCAAGGACAGGGATCTGGCAATGAGCAGTTCTTC. This translates into CASSQGQGSGNEQFF.

This clone has a single count. This chain connects TRBV29-1 to TRBJ2-3; 14 bases are shared with TRBD2. The V gene's germline CDR1 is SQVTM and CDR2 ANQGSEA. Trimming at V came to 6 bases and at J to 6 bases, leaving 8 bases not matched to a gene. The CDR3 runs to 15 residues. The CDR3 reads CSVRGLAGGGDTQYF. DNA of the CDR3: TGCAGCGTACGAGGACTAGCGGGAGGCGGCGATACGCAGTATTTT.

A single count supports this clone. The chain joins TRBV28 to TRBJ2-1; 9 bases fit TRBD1. This CDR3 region has 15 residues. The V and J ends lost 6 bases and 5 bases, in that order; junction bases with no gene match: 8. CDR1 MDHEN and CDR2 SYDVKM come from the germline V gene. CDR3 protein: CASSRTGGPDNEQFF. The CDR3 DNA reads TGTGCCAGCAGCCGTACAGGGGGCCCCGACAATGAGCAGTTCTTC.

This chain connects TRBV27 to TRBJ2-3, with 7 positions matching TRBD1. Germline loops: CDR1 MNHEY, CDR2 SMNVEV (reference sequence). The trim removed 4 bases at V and 2 bases at J, leaving 6 bases unmatched. CDR3 length equals 15 residues. The CDR3 loop is CASSSGTVDTDTQYF. CDR3 in DNA: TGTGCCAGCAGTTCGGGGACAGTTGACACAGATACGCAGTATTTT.

In regard to this clone: The same CDR3 also results from other DNA sequences found in this sample. The chain links TRBV27 to TRBJ2-7; 8 nucleotides agree with TRBD1. Germline-derived CDR1 and CDR2 are MNHEY and SMNVEV (reference sequence). The V and J ends lost 6 bases and 2 bases, in that order; junction bases with no gene match: 6. The CDR3 has 14 amino acids. The chain's CDR3 is CASSAGTGTYEQYF. The CDR3 DNA follows: TGTGCCAGCAGCGCCGGGACAGGTACCTACGAGCAGTACTTC.

J is TRBJ1-4 and V is TRBV2; 10 nucleotides align to TRBD1. V shed 6 bases and J 8 bases; nucleotides not matched to a gene: 9. The V gene's germline CDR1 is SNHLY and CDR2 FYNNEI. This CDR3 contains 15 residues. The DNA of the CDR3 is TGTGCCAGCAGAGATTCCGGGACAGGGGCAGAAAAACTGTTTTTT. Amino acids: CASRDSGTGAEKLFF.

The rearrangement joins TRBV5-6 to TRBJ1-5; no clear D. Germline CDR1 reads SGHDT; CDR2 reads YYEEEE. V lost 0 bases to trimming and J lost 9 bases, with 13 bases between them. This CDR3 is 14 amino acids long. CDR3 loop: CASSLDLGQGPQHF. CDR3 DNA: TGTGCCAGCAGCTTGGATCTGGGTCAAGGGCCCCAGCATTTT.

The chain carries TRBV19 and TRBJ1-6; D gene ambiguous. The CDR3 runs 13 residues. V was clipped by 3 bases and J by 7 bases, with 7 bases between them. The germline CDR1 and CDR2 sequences are LNHDA and SQIVND (reference sequence). The CDR3 nucleotides read TGTGCCAGTAGTATGGTTGTAAATTCACCCCTCCACTTT. Translation: CASSMVVNSPLHF.

The chain links TRBV7-9 to TRBJ2-7; 7 bases are shared with TRBD1. This CDR3 is built from 15 residues. The germline gives CDR1 SEHNR, CDR2 FQNEAQ (reference sequence). The V gene end was trimmed by 4 bases and the J gene end by 5 bases; junction bases not matched to a gene: 11. CDR3 region: CASSSGDRALDEQYF. The CDR3 DNA follows: TGTGCCAGCAGCTCCGGAGACAGGGCTCTCGACGAGCAGTACTTC.

The chain carries TRBV30 and TRBJ2-7; 8 bases map to TRBD2. The J segment lost 0 bases and the V segment lost 0 bases, leaving 4 bases of the junction unmatched. The germline V gene encodes CDR1 GTSNPN and CDR2 SVGIG (reference sequence). This CDR3 contains 15 residues. The CDR3, as DNA: TGTGCCTGGAGTGTGAGTAGCGGGGACTCCTACGAGCAGTACTTC. The encoded protein is CAWSVSSGDSYEQYF.

V is TRBV11-2 and J is TRBJ2-1; D call uncertain. Looked up from germline, CDR1 is SGHAT and CDR2 is FQNNGV. CDR3 length: 16 residues. V was clipped by 2 bases and J by 8 bases, with 19 bases between them. The CDR3 DNA sequence: TGTGCCAGCAGCTTACCTGGGGTATCCAATGTCGATGAGCAGTTCTTC. It encodes CASSLPGVSNVDEQFF.